This is a list of T cell receptor beta chains from one sample in a study of blood T cell repertoires in COVID-19. The assay was immunoSEQ multiplex PCR, and TCRdb's table has in-frame clones only and misses some. Found here are roughly 280,000 clones, approximately 90% of them singletons; the top ten hold 4.1%. Sequencing was done on a sample of PBMCs or T cells enriched from blood (not recorded which). These receptors were taken from a woman between 25 and 40 years old with acute COVID-19. Both conserved end residues are part of each CDR3. The order of the fields is J gene, V gene, CDR3 protein.

>TRBJ2-2|TRBV6-6
CASIRLAGDTGELFF
>TRBJ1-2|TRBV5-1
CASSPSPGGNYGYTF
>TRBJ1-5|TRBV27
CASSLGAGDSNQPQHF
>TRBJ2-3|TRBV9
CASSVGTSGFTDTQYF
>TRBJ2-7|TRBV10-1
CASSSSGILGEQYF
>TRBJ2-1|TRBV11-1
CASSLARSNEQFF
>TRBJ2-2|TRBV6-4
CASSETNTGELFF
>TRBJ2-7|TRBV27
CASSSLRGEQYF
>TRBJ1-6|TRBV6-2/TRBV6-3
CASSPTGAGNSPLHF
>TRBJ1-1|TRBV20-1
CSAGTGGEAFF
>TRBJ2-7|TRBV19
CASSIGAASGEITYEQYF
>TRBJ2-1|TRBV18
CASSPQSRTYNEQFF
>TRBJ2-7|TRBV7-6
CASSLAPSGQGAYEQYF
>TRBJ2-1|TRBV29-1
CSVGTSGSMQFF
>TRBJ1-2|TRBV20-1
CSALQGGGYTF
>TRBJ2-1|TRBV7-3
CASSLMGLAGGQVEQFF
>TRBJ2-7|TRBV6-5
CASTNGVEVGEQYF
>TRBJ2-1|TRBV7-3
CASSLGLAGIGGDEQFF
>TRBJ2-5|TRBV7-9
CASSLDRVETQYF
>TRBJ2-1|TRBV7-9
CASSPGLAGELWLGNEQFF
>TRBJ2-7|TRBV5-6
CASSGSGSGDEQYF
>TRBJ2-7|TRBV6-1
CASSQAGTSGSLYEQYF
>TRBJ2-1|TRBV12-2
CASRLAPNSAGVYNEQFF
>TRBJ2-7|TRBV6-5
CASSYSPGQGYEQYF
>TRBJ2-7|TRBV7-6
CASSFLAGGPIKSSHYEQYF
>TRBJ2-7|TRBV6-5
CASTLDSGSVYEQYF
>TRBJ2-7|TRBV19
CASSPGTSGSNEQYF
>TRBJ2-2|TRBV6-5
CASSSLSSGTGGELFF
>TRBJ2-2|TRBV4-3
CASSQAGIGSETGELFF
>TRBJ2-7|TRBV6-5
CASSSSRQGYEQYF
>TRBJ2-2|TRBV24-1
CATSDGTGGKTGELFF
>TRBJ1-4|TRBV12-3/TRBV12-4
CASSLGPEKLFF
>TRBJ2-1|TRBV5-1
CASSMNGLAAYNEQFF
>TRBJ2-1|TRBV11-1
CASKDGRVGDNEQFF
>TRBJ2-3|TRBV7-6
CASSRGPSGSTDTQYF
>TRBJ2-3|TRBV15
CATSREAGGSTDTQYF
>TRBJ1-1|TRBV5-6
CASSFLDFGGYTEAFF
>TRBJ2-7|TRBV5-6
CASSQQGDSYEQYF
>TRBJ2-7|TRBV28
CASTLRTPLNEQYF
>TRBJ2-2|TRBV11-3
CASSLGRGRATGELFF
>TRBJ2-5|TRBV18
CASAPDQETQYF
>TRBJ2-3|TRBV7-2
CASSRRNSIAGDINTQYF
>TRBJ2-3|TRBV27
CASSSQGGVIGDTQYF
>TRBJ2-1|TRBV6-2/TRBV6-3
CASSYSTSGSVIKQFF
>TRBJ2-1|TRBV20-1
CSARYRNEQFF
>TRBJ2-1|TRBV7-9
CASSTTDRGIGGGHSYNEQFF